Reported below is one T cell receptor beta chain. The CDR3 spans 13 residues. Per germline, CDR1 SGHTA and CDR2 FQGTGA. V was cut by 4 bases and J by 9 bases, with 13 bases left in between. This entry comes from a study of control samples from healthy donors and cancer patients. The assay was immunoSEQ multiplex PCR, and TCRdb's table has in-frame clones only and misses some. This table holds some 94,000 clones, about 89% found once. The receptor comes from a woman in her fifties or sixties with colorectal cancer. Sequencing input: PBMCs. This chain links TRBV7-3 with TRBJ2-1, with D perhaps TRBD1 (6 bases). CDR3: CASSSSGVREQFF. The CDR3 region has the DNA TGTGCCAGCAGCTCGTCAGGGGTACGTGAGCAGTTCTTC.